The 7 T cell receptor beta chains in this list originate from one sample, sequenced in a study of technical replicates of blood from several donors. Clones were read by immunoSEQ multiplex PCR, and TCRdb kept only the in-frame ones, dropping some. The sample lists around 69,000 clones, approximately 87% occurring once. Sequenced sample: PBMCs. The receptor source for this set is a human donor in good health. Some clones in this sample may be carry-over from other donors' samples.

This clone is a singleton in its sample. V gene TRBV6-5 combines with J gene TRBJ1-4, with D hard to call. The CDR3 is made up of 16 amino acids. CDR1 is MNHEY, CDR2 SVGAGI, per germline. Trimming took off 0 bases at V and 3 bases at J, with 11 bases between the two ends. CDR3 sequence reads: CASSYSGPGANEKLFF. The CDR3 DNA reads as TGTGCCAGCAGTTACTCGGGCCCCGGTGCTAATGAAAAACTGTTTTTT.

CDR3 sequence reads: CASSSTGGLTDTQYF. In DNA, the CDR3 is TGCGCCAGCAGCTCGACAGGAGGACTCACAGATACGCAGTATTTT. The chain employs TRBV5-1 and TRBJ2-3; D is perhaps TRBD1 (6 bases). CDR1 and CDR2 from the germline V gene are SGHRS and YFSETQ. The CDR3 runs to 15 residues. V was shortened by 3 bases and J by 2 bases, with 13 bases between the two germline ends.

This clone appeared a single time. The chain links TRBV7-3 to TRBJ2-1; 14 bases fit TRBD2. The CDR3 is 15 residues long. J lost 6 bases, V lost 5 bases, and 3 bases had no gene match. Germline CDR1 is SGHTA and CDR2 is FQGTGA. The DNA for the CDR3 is TGTGCCAGCAGCCGACTAGCGGGGGGGATCAATGAGCAGTTCTTC. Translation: CASSRLAGGINEQFF. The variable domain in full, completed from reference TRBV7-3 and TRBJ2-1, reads GAGVSQTPSNKVTEKGKYVELRCDPISGHTALYWYRQSLGQGPEFLIYFQGTGAADDSGLPNDRFFAVRPEGSVSTLKIQRTERGDSAVYLCASSRLAGGINEQFFGPGTRLTVL.

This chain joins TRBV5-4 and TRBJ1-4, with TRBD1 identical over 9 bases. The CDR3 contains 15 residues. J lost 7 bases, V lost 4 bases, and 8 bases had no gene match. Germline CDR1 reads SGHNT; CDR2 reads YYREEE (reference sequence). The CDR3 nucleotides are TGTGCCAGCAGCGTAACAGGGGGCGCATCTGAAAAACTGTTTTTT. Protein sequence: CASSVTGGASEKLFF.

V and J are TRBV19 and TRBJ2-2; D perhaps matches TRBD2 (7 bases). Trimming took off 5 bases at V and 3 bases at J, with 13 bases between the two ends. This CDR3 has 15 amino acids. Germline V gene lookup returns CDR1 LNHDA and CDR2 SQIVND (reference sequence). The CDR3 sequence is CASSVGGRDTGELFF. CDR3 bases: TGTGCCAGTAGTGTCGGGGGGCGGGACACCGGGGAGCTGTTTTTT.

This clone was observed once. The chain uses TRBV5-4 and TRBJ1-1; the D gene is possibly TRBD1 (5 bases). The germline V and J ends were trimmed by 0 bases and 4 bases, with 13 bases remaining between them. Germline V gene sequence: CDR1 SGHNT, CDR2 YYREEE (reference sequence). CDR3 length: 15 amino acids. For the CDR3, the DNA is TGTGCCAGCAGCTTGGGCGGGGGTCGGTTCACTGAAGCTTTCTTT. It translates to CASSLGGGRFTEAFF. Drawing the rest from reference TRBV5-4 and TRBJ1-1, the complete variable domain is ETGVTQSPTHLIKTRGQQVTLRCSSQSGHNTVSWYQQALGQGPQFIFQYYREEENGRGNFPPRFSGLQFPNYSSELNVNALELDDSALYLCASSLGGGRFTEAFFGQGTRLTVV.

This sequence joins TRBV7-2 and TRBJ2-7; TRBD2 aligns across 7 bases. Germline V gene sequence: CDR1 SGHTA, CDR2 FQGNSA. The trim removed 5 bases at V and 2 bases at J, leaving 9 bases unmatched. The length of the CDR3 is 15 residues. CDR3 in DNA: TGTGCCAGCAGCCCCTTACATGGGGGGGCCTACGAGCAGTACTTC. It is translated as CASSPLHGGAYEQYF.